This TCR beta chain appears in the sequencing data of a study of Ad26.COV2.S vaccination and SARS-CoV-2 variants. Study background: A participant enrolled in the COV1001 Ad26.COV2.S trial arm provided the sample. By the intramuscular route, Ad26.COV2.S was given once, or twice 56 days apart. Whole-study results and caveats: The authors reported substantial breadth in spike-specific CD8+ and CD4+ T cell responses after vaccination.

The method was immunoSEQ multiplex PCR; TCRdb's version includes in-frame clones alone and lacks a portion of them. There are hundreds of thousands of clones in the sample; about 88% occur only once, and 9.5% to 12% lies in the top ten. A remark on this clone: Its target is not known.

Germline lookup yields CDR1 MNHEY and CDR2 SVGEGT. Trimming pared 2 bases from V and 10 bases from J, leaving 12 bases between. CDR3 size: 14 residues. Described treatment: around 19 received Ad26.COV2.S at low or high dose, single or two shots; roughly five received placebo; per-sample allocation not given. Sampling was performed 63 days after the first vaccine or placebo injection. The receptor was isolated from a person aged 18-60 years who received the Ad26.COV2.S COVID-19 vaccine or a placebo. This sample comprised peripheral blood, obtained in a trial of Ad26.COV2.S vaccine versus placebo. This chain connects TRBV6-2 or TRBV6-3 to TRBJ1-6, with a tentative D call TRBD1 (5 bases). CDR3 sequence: CASSYGREGSPLHF. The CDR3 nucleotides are TGTGCCAGCAGTTACGGCAGGGAGGGCTCACCCCTCCACTTT.